This TCR beta chain is from a study of T cell responses to AZD1222 COVID-19 vaccine. Study-level findings and limits: Repertoire collection took place solely once the T cell response had peaked. Recipients of two AZD1222 doses showed rising Spike-specific TCR breadth and depth.

Sequencing was performed with immunoSEQ multiplex PCR; in TCRdb, only in-frame clones are kept and a portion is missing. The table records 120,000 to 150,000 clones, approximately 91% of them present only once. About this clone itself: Its antigen remains unknown.

Germline CDR1 is MNHNS and CDR2 is SASEGT. The CDR3 has 15 residues. The V and J ends lost 3 bases and 4 bases respectively, with 13 bases between them. This chain links TRBV6-1 with TRBJ1-5; weak D call: TRBD1 (5 bases). This TCR derives from an adult who received the MenACWY meningococcal vaccine as a control. The sample here was peripheral blood, taken 28 days after the second dose of the MenACWY control vaccine. CDR3 sequence (DNA): TGTGCCAGCAGTGATTTTCCGGGACCTAATCAGCCCCAGCATTTT. Translation: CASSDFPGPNQPQHF.